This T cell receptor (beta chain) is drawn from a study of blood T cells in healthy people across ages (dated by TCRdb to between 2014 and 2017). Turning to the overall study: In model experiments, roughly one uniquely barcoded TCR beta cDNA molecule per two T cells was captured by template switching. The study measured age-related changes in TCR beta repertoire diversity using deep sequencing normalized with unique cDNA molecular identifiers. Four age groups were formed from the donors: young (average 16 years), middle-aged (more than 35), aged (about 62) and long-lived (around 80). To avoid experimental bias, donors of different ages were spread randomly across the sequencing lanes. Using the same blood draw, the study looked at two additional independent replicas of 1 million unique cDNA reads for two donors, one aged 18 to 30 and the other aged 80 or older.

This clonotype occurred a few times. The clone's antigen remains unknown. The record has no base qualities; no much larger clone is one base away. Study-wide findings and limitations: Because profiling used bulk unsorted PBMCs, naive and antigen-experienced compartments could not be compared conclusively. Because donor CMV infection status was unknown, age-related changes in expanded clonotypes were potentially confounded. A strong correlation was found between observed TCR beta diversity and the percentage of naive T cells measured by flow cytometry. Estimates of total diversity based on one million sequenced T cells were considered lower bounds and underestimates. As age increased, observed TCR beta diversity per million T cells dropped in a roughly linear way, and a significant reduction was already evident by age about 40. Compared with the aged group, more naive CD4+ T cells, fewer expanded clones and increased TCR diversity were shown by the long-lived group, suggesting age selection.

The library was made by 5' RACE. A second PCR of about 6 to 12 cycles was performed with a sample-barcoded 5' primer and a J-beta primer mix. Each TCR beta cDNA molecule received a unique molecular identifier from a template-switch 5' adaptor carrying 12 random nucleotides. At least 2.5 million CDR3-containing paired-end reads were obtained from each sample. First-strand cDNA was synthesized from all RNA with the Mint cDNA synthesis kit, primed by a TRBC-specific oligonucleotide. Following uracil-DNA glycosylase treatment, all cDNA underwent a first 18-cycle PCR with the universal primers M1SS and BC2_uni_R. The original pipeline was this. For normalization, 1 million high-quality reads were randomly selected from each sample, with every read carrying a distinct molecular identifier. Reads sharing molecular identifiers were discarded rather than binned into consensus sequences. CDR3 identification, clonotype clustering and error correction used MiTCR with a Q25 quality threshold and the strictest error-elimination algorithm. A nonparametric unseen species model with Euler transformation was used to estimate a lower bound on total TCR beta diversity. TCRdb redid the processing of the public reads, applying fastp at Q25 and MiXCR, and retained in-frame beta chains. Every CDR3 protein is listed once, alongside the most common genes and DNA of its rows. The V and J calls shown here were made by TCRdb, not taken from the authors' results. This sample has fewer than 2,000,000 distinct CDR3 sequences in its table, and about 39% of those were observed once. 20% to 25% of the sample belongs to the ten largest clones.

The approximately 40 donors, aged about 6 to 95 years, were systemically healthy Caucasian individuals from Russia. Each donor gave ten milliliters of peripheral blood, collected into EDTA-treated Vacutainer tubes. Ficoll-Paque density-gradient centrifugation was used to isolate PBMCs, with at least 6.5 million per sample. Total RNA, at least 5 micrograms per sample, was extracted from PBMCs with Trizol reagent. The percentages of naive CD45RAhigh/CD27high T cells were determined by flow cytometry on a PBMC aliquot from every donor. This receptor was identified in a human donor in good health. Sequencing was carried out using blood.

The CDR3 has the sequence CATAEGRRDEQFF. The DNA is as follows: TGTGCCACCGCCGAGGGGCGCCGGGATGAGCAGTTCTTC. The rearrangement joined TRBV24-1 to TRBJ2-1, with the D gene possibly TRBD1 or TRBD2, each one fitting 5 bases. From its cysteine to its phenylalanine, the CDR3 spans 13 amino acids. Only CDR3 DNA remains: 39 bases, in frame from the first base. Between the V and J ends, shortened by 9 bases and 8 bases respectively, the junction contains 16 bases. CDR1 and CDR2, per the germline V gene, are KGHDR and SFDVKD.